The rows below give T cell receptor beta chains drawn from one sample of a study of blood T cell dynamics during melanoma immunotherapy. Sequencing was performed with immunoSEQ multiplex PCR; in TCRdb, only in-frame clones are kept and a portion is missing. In the table there are approximately 29,000 clones, roughly 88% of which are singletons. The specimen comprised blood, sampled from a patient treated with checkpoint blockade. The receptor set was obtained from a human donor with melanoma. CDR3s include the opening cysteine and the closing phenylalanine or tryptophan. A D gene is named only where the DNA matches it firmly. The listing skips clone size in some rows; elsewhere it reads once, few, many or a size class.

J	D	V	size	CDR3	DNA
TRBJ2-1	TRBD2	TRBV28	-	CASSIWPGTSGRNEQFF	TGTGCCAGCAGCATTTGGCCCGGGACTAGCGGGAGAAATGAGCAGTTCTTC
TRBJ2-1	-	TRBV2	-	CASSEGPQTVNEQFF	TGTGCCAGCAGTGAAGGTCCGCAGACAGTCAATGAGCAGTTCTTC
TRBJ1-4	-	TRBV27	-	CASSLRRGGEKLFF	TGTGCCAGCAGTTTACGCAGGGGAGGAGAAAAACTGTTTTTT
TRBJ2-1	TRBD1	TRBV7-2	-	CASSFDGQGNEQFF	TGTGCCAGCAGCTTCGATGGACAGGGAAATGAGCAGTTCTTC
TRBJ1-4	TRBD1	TRBV2	-	CASSERTGATNEKLFF	TGTGCCAGCAGTGAACGTACAGGGGCAACTAATGAAAAACTGTTTTTT
TRBJ2-5	-	TRBV7-2	-	CASSFSQTQYF	TGTGCCAGCAGCTTTAGCCAGACCCAGTACTTC
TRBJ2-5	-	TRBV18	-	CASSPADSQETQYF	TGTGCCAGCTCGCCTGCGGACAGCCAAGAGACCCAGTACTTC
TRBJ1-2	TRBD1	TRBV6-6	-	CASRRPEQGSVGYTF	TGTGCCAGCAGGCGCCCAGAACAGGGGAGCGTAGGCTACACCTTC
TRBJ1-6	-	TRBV14	-	CASSLGRNSPLHF	TGTGCCAGCAGCCTCGGGAGGAATTCACCCCTCCACTTT
TRBJ2-7	TRBD1	TRBV5-4	-	CASSLDRGNHEQYF	TGTGCCAGCAGCTTGGACAGGGGGAATCACGAGCAGTACTTC
TRBJ1-2	-	TRBV7-9	-	CASSFENYGYTF	TGTGCCAGCAGCTTCGAAAACTATGGCTACACCTTC
TRBJ2-3	-	TRBV11-3	-	CASSSGRNMDTDTQYF	TGTGCCAGCAGCTCGGGACGGAATATGGACACAGATACGCAGTATTTT
TRBJ1-1	-	TRBV23-1	once	CASSPQGWGGKRNTEAFF	TGCGCCAGCAGTCCTCAAGGGTGGGGGGGGAAGAGGAACACTGAAGCTTTCTTT
TRBJ2-7	TRBD2	TRBV7-2	-	CASSLTSGGAYEQYF	TGTGCCAGCAGCCTTACTAGCGGGGGGGCCTACGAGCAGTACTTC
TRBJ2-2	-	TRBV6-1	-	CASRLGPSTGELFF	TGTGCCAGCAGGTTGGGACCCAGCACCGGGGAGCTGTTTTTT
TRBJ1-2	-	TRBV14	-	CASSQELGPSNYGYTF	TGTGCCAGCAGCCAAGAATTGGGGCCCTCTAACTATGGCTACACCTTC
TRBJ2-7	-	TRBV27	-	CASSPDILREQYF	TGTGCCAGCAGTCCGGACATATTACGCGAGCAGTACTTC
TRBJ2-5	TRBD1	TRBV15	-	CATSRGSDRGQETQYF	TGTGCCACCAGCAGGGGATCGGACAGGGGGCAGGAGACCCAGTACTTC
TRBJ1-2	-	TRBV6-6	few	CASSYLVAGVIYGYTF	TGTGCCAGCAGTTACTTGGTGGCAGGGGTTATCTATGGCTACACCTTC
TRBJ1-1	-	TRBV11-2	-	CASSFTLRTGTEAFF	TGTGCCAGCAGCTTTACCCTTCGGACTGGCACTGAAGCTTTCTTT
TRBJ2-1	TRBD2	TRBV11-3	-	CASSSYSGRANNEQFF	TGTGCCAGCAGCTCTTATAGCGGGAGGGCCAACAATGAGCAGTTCTTC
TRBJ1-1	-	TRBV6-5	-	CASSSWDKLNTEAFF	TGTGCCAGCAGTTCATGGGACAAATTGAACACTGAAGCTTTCTTT
TRBJ2-7	-	TRBV4-1	-	CASSQAPIPYEQYF	TGCGCCAGCAGCCAGGCCCCGATTCCCTACGAGCAGTACTTC
TRBJ2-7	-	TRBV5-1	-	CASSLRLGVKNEQYF	TGCGCCAGCAGCTTGCGATTGGGAGTAAAGAACGAGCAGTACTTC
TRBJ2-3	-	TRBV10-2	-	CASSETGLSTDTQYF	TGCGCCAGCAGTGAGACAGGGCTAAGCACAGATACGCAGTATTTT
TRBJ2-1	-	TRBV10-3	-	CAIRSDSAYNEQFF	TGTGCCATCAGGAGTGATTCAGCCTACAATGAGCAGTTCTTC
TRBJ2-3	TRBD2	TRBV7-2	-	CASSEGGTSRNTQYF	TGTGCCAGCAGCGAGGGAGGGACTAGCCGGAATACGCAGTATTTT
TRBJ2-3	-	TRBV7-2	-	CASSMWGLDSTDTQYF	TGTGCCAGCAGCATGTGGGGTTTAGACAGCACAGATACGCAGTATTTT
TRBJ1-1	TRBD1	TRBV5-4	-	CASSSPYRGATEAFF	TGTGCCAGCAGCTCCCCCTACAGGGGGGCCACTGAAGCTTTCTTT
TRBJ1-3	-	TRBV28	once	CASRQPGVNTIYF	TGTGCCAGCAGGCAGCCCGGGGTAAACACCATATATTTT
TRBJ2-2	TRBD1	TRBV19	-	CASSFTQGALTGELFF	TGTGCCAGTAGCTTCACCCAGGGGGCTCTCACCGGGGAGCTGTTTTTT
TRBJ2-7	-	TRBV4-2	-	CASSLDRATGREQYF	TGTGCCAGCAGCCTCGATAGGGCCACAGGCCGCGAGCAGTACTTC
TRBJ2-3	TRBD1	TRBV7-2	-	CASSFGQGVDTQYF	TGTGCCAGCAGCTTTGGACAGGGGGTAGATACGCAGTATTTT
TRBJ1-1	TRBD1	TRBV7-2	-	CASSNRQGSEAFF	TGTGCCAGCAGTAACCGACAGGGGTCTGAAGCTTTCTTT
TRBJ2-1	-	TRBV5-1	-	CASSLEGPDNEQFF	TGCGCCAGCAGCTTAGAGGGTCCCGACAATGAGCAGTTCTTC
TRBJ1-1	-	TRBV10-2	few	CASRRGDEAFF	TGCGCCAGCAGAAGGGGCGATGAAGCTTTCTTT
TRBJ1-1	-	TRBV6-1	-	CASSVVPHSFDTEAFF	TGTGCCAGCAGTGTCGTCCCTCATTCTTTCGACACTGAAGCTTTCTTT
TRBJ2-7	TRBD2	TRBV14	-	CASSQDSWREGEQYF	TGTGCCAGCAGCCAAGATTCTTGGCGGGAGGGCGAGCAGTACTTC
TRBJ2-3	-	TRBV28	-	CASRTSGTDTQYF	TGTGCCAGCAGGACTAGTGGCACAGATACGCAGTATTTT
TRBJ2-6	-	TRBV28	-	CASSQGSGANVLTF	TGTGCCAGCAGCCAAGGTTCGGGGGCCAACGTCCTGACTTTC
TRBJ2-2	TRBD1	TRBV5-1	-	CASSLFPQGAGLELFF	TGCGCCAGCAGCTTGTTTCCTCAGGGGGCGGGCTTGGAGCTGTTTTTT
TRBJ2-5	TRBD2	TRBV10-3	-	CAIRASSGRGETQYF	TGTGCCATCAGGGCCTCGAGCGGGAGGGGAGAGACCCAGTACTTC
TRBJ2-7	TRBD2	TRBV14	-	CASSRGLARGEQYF	TGTGCCAGCAGTCGAGGACTAGCTAGAGGCGAGCAGTACTTC
TRBJ1-2	-	TRBV21-1	-	CASPPSHVTSYGYTF	TGTGCCAGCCCACCATCCCACGTGACAAGCTATGGCTACACCTTC
TRBJ2-1	TRBD2	TRBV28	-	CASRTGLAYEQFF	TGTGCCAGCAGAACCGGACTAGCGTATGAGCAGTTCTTC
TRBJ1-2	TRBD1	TRBV6-5	-	CASSYSYRQGKDGYTF	TGTGCCAGCAGTTACTCATACAGACAGGGGAAGGATGGCTACACCTTC
TRBJ2-2	-	TRBV6-1	-	CASSDLRRLNTGELFF	TGTGCCAGCAGTGATCTCCGACGGTTGAACACCGGGGAGCTGTTTTTT
TRBJ1-6	TRBD1	TRBV6-1	-	CASSPDRGRSPLHF	TGTGCCAGCAGTCCGGACAGGGGACGTTCACCCCTCCACTTT
TRBJ1-2	-	TRBV7-2	-	CASSLEGAAYGYTF	TGTGCCAGCAGCTTAGAAGGGGCGGCGTATGGCTACACCTTC
TRBJ1-2	TRBD1	TRBV5-4	once	CASSLPPQGTYGYTF	TGTGCCAGCAGCTTACCACCACAGGGGACCTATGGCTACACCTTC
TRBJ2-6	-	TRBV19	once	CASSSDQGRGANVLTF	TGTGCCAGTAGTTCGGACCAGGGGCGAGGGGCCAACGTCCTGACTTTC